These T cell receptor beta chains were read from a single sample in a study of T cells in Graves' hyperthyroidism and ophthalmopathy. TCRdb reanalysed the multiplex PCR reads using MiXCR and keeps one entry per CDR3 protein. The sample holds nearly 600,000 distinct CDR3 sequences; approximately 14% are singletons and the top ten take 5% to 7%. Material for sequencing was blood. These receptors came from a woman between 25 and 40 years old with Graves' hyperthyroidism that later progressed to Graves' ophthalmopathy. CDR3s include the opening cysteine and the closing phenylalanine or tryptophan. The D gene is left open where the match is weak. Size is omitted from some rows. Given values are once, few, many or a class for expanded clones.

J gene: TRBJ2-7; D gene: NA; V gene: TRBV20-1; clone size: many; CDR3 DNA: TGCAGTGCTAGAGCGGGACTGCTCTCCTACGAGCAGTACTTC; CDR3 protein: CSARAGLLSYEQYF
J gene: TRBJ2-2; D gene: NA; V gene: TRBV27; clone size: many; CDR3 DNA: TGTGCCAGCTACAGTTTTAACAAATACACCGGGGAGCTGTTTTTT; CDR3 protein: CASYSFNKYTGELFF
J gene: TRBJ2-7; D gene: NA; V gene: TRBV2; clone size: few; CDR3 DNA: TGTGCCAGCTCACCCGGGACCGCAGGCTACGAGCAGTACTTC; CDR3 protein: CASSPGTAGYEQYF
J gene: TRBJ2-2; D gene: NA; V gene: TRBV2; clone size: many; CDR3 DNA: TGTGCCAGCAGTGAGGTGGGGGCAGCCGGGGAGCTGTTTTTT; CDR3 protein: CASSEVGAAGELFF
J gene: TRBJ2-1; D gene: TRBD2; V gene: TRBV28; clone size: many; CDR3 DNA: TGTGCCATCCTACCTAAGAGGGGAGGGCCAGGAGAGCAGTTCTTC; CDR3 protein: CAILPKRGGPGEQFF
J gene: TRBJ1-2; D gene: NA; V gene: TRBV2; clone size: NA; CDR3 DNA: TGTGCCATCGTCGGCCATGGCTACACCTTC; CDR3 protein: CAIVGHGYTF
J gene: TRBJ2-1; D gene: NA; V gene: TRBV24-1; clone size: NA; CDR3 DNA: TGTGCCACCAGTGATTCACTCGAAATGACTAGTAGGGATGAGCAGTTCTTC; CDR3 protein: CATSDSLEMTSRDEQFF
J gene: TRBJ1-2; D gene: NA; V gene: TRBV3-1; clone size: many; CDR3 DNA: TGTGCCAGCAGCCTGGACAGCCGCTATGGCTACACCTTC; CDR3 protein: CASSLDSRYGYTF
J gene: TRBJ2-5; D gene: NA; V gene: TRBV3-1; clone size: many; CDR3 DNA: TGTGCCAGCAGCCCTATGACGGACCGATTCGGGACCCAGTACTTC; CDR3 protein: CASSPMTDRFGTQYF
J gene: TRBJ1-1; D gene: NA; V gene: TRBV2; clone size: many; CDR3 DNA: TGTGCCAGCATAAAGGGGGGGACCACTGAAGCTTTCTTT; CDR3 protein: CASIKGGTTEAFF
J gene: TRBJ2-1; D gene: NA; V gene: TRBV7-9; clone size: few; CDR3 DNA: TGTGCCAGCAGCTCCACTTTAGAGAATGAGCAGTTCTTC; CDR3 protein: CASSSTLENEQFF
J gene: TRBJ2-1; D gene: NA; V gene: TRBV6-2/TRBV6-3; clone size: few; CDR3 DNA: TGTGCCAGCAGTTACTCCGGCGGCAGCCGTCGCTACAATGAGCAGTTCTTC; CDR3 protein: CASSYSGGSRRYNEQFF
J gene: TRBJ2-5; D gene: NA; V gene: TRBV12-3/TRBV12-4; clone size: NA; CDR3 DNA: TGTGCCAGCAGTCTCACAAAGGGAGAGACCCAGTACTTC; CDR3 protein: CASSLTKGETQYF
J gene: TRBJ1-5; D gene: NA; V gene: TRBV18; clone size: few; CDR3 DNA: TGTGCCAGCCTCGGGAGTCAGGGGACTAATCAGCCCCAGCATTTT; CDR3 protein: CASLGSQGTNQPQHF
J gene: TRBJ1-3; D gene: NA; V gene: TRBV12-3/TRBV12-4; clone size: many; CDR3 DNA: TGTGCCAGCAGTTTCGAAGGACTGGGTGGAAACACCATATATTTT; CDR3 protein: CASSFEGLGGNTIYF
J gene: TRBJ2-1; D gene: NA; V gene: TRBV29-1; clone size: many; CDR3 DNA: TGCAGCGTTGAAGATCTCAGGAGGCCCCAAGGTGAGCAGTTCTTC; CDR3 protein: CSVEDLRRPQGEQFF
J gene: TRBJ2-3; D gene: TRBD2; V gene: TRBV7-2; clone size: NA; CDR3 DNA: TGTGCCAGCAGCTTATGGGGGGGAGGCCCGGATACGCAGTATTTT; CDR3 protein: CASSLWGGGPDTQYF
J gene: TRBJ2-2; D gene: NA; V gene: TRBV7-9; clone size: NA; CDR3 DNA: TGTGCCAGCAGCTTACTGGGACTACAGGGGGCCGGGGAGCTGTTTTTT; CDR3 protein: CASSLLGLQGAGELFF
J gene: TRBJ2-7; D gene: NA; V gene: TRBV5-6; clone size: few; CDR3 DNA: TGTGCCAGCAGCTTAAAAACAGGGTCTTTTTTTGACGAGCAGTACTTC; CDR3 protein: CASSLKTGSFFDEQYF
J gene: TRBJ2-2; D gene: NA; V gene: TRBV19; clone size: few; CDR3 DNA: TGTGCCAGTAGTAGTATAGCGGTACCAACCGGGGAGCTGTTTTTT; CDR3 protein: CASSSIAVPTGELFF